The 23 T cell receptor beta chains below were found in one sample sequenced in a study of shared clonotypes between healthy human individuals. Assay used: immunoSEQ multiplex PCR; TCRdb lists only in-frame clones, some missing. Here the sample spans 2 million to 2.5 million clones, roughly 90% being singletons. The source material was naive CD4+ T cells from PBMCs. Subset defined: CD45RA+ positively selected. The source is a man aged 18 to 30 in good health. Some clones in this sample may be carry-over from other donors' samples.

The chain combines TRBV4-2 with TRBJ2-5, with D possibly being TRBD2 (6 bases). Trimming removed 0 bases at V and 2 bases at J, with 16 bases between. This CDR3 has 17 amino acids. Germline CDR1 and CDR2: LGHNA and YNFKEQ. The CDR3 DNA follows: TGTGCCAGCAGCCAAGATATTAGCGGAGGTGGGCAAGAGACCCAGTACTTC. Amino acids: CASSQDISGGGQETQYF.

CDR3 sequence (DNA): TGTGCCAGCAGCAAAGGGGTCTACAGGGGGCTGGGGACCCAGTACTTC. Translated: CASSKGVYRGLGTQYF. The chain uses TRBV21-1 and TRBJ2-5; the table's D call, TRBD1, has no DNA check behind it. TRBV21-1 is given as a pseudogene. This CDR3 region has 16 residues.

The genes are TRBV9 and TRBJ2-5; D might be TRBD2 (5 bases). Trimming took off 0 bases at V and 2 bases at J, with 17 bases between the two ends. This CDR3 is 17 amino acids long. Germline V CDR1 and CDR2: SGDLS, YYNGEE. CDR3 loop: CASSVGLGLAPQETQYF. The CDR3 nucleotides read TGTGCCAGCAGCGTAGGTCTCGGGCTAGCCCCACAAGAGACCCAGTACTTC.

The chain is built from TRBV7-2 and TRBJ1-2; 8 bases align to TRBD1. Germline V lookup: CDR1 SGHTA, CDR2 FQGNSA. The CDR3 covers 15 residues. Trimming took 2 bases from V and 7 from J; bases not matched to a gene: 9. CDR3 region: CASSLIRQGAGGYTF. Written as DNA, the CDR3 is TGTGCCAGCAGCTTAATTAGGCAGGGGGCGGGTGGCTACACCTTC.

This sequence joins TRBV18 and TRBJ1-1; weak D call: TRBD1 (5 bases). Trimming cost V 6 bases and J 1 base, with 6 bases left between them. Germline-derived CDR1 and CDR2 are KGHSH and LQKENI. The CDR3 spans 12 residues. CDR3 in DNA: TGTGCCAGCTCCGGACAGAACACTGAAGCTTTCTTT. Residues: CASSGQNTEAFF.

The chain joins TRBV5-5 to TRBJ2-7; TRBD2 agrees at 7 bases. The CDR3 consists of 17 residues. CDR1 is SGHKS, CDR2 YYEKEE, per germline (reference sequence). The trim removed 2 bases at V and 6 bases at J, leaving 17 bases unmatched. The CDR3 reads CASSFPEFGGGPREQYF. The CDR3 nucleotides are TGTGCCAGCAGCTTCCCTGAGTTTGGGGGAGGGCCTCGCGAGCAGTACTTC. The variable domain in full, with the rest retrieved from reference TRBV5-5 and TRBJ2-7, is DAGVTQSPTHLIKTRGQQVTLRCSPISGHKSVSWYQQVLGQGPQFIFQYYEKEERGRGNFPDRFSARQFPNYSSELNVNALLLGDSALYLCASSFPEFGGGPREQYFGPGTRLTVT.

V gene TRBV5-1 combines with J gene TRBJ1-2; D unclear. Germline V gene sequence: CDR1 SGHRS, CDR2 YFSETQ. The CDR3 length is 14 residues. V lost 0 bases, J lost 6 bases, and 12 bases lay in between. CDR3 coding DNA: TGCGCCAGCAGCTTGGAGCGGAAGGACGATGGCTACACCTTC. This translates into CASSLERKDDGYTF.

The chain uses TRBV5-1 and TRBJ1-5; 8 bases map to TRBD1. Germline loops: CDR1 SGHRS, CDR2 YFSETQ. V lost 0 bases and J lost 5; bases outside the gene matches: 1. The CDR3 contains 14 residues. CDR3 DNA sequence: TGCGCCAGCAGCTTGGCAGGGGGCTATCAGCCCCAGCATTTT. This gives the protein CASSLAGGYQPQHF.

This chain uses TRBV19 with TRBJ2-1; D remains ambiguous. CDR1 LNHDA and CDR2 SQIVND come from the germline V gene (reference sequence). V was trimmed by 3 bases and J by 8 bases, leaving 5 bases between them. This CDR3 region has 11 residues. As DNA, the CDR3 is TGTGCCAGTAGTATGCTCGATGAGCAGTTCTTC. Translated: CASSMLDEQFF. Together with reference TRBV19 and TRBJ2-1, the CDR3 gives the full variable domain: DGGITQSPKYLFRKEGQNVTLSCEQNLNHDAMYWYRQDPGQGLRLIYYSQIVNDFQKGDIAEGYSVSREKKESFPLTVTSAQKNPTAFYLCASSMLDEQFFGPGTRLTVL.

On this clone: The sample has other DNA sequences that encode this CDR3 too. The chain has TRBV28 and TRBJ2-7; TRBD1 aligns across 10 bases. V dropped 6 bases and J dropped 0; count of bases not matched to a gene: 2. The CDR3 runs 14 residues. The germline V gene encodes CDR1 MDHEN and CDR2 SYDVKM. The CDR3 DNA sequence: TGTGCCAGCAGGGACAGGGGGAGCTCCTACGAGCAGTACTTC. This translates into CASRDRGSSYEQYF. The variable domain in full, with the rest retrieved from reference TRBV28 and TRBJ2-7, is DVKVTQSSRYLVKRTGEKVFLECVQDMDHENMFWYRQDPGLGLRLIYFSYDVKMKEKGDIPEGYSVSREKKERFSLILESASTNQTSMYLCASRDRGSSYEQYFGPGTRLTVT.

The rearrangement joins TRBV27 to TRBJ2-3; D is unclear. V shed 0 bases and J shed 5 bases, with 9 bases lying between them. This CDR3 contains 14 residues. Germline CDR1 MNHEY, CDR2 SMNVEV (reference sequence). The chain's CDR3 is CASSLSEYEDTQYF. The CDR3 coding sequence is TGTGCCAGCAGTTTATCGGAGTACGAAGATACGCAGTATTTT.

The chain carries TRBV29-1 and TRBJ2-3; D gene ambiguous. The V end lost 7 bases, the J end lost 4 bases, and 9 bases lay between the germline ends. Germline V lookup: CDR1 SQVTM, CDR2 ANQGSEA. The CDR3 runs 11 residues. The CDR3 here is CSARTADTQYF. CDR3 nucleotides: TGCAGCGCCAGAACGGCAGATACGCAGTATTTT.

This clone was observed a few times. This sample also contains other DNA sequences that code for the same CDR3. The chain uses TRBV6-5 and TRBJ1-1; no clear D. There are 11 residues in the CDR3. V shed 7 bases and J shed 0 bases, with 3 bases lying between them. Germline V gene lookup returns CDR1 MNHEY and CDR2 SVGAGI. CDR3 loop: CASKLNTEAFF. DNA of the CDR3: TGTGCCAGCAAATTGAACACTGAAGCTTTCTTT.

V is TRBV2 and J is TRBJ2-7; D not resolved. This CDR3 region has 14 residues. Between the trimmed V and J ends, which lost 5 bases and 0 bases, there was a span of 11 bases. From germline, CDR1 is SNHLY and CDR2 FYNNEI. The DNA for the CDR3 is TGTGCCAGCAGTACCGGACGGAGCTCCTACGAGCAGTACTTC. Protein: CASSTGRSSYEQYF.

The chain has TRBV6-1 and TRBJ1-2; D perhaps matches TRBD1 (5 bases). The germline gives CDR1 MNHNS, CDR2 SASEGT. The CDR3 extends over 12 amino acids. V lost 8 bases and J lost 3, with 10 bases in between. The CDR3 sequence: CASSRDDYGYTF. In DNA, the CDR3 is TGTGCCAGCTCCAGGGACGACTATGGCTACACCTTC.

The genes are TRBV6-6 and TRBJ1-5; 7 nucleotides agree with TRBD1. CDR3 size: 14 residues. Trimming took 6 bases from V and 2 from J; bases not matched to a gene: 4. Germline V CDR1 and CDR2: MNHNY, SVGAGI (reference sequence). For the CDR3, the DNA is TGTGCCAGCAGCGACCAGGGGGGCAATCAGCCCCAGCATTTT. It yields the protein CASSDQGGNQPQHF.

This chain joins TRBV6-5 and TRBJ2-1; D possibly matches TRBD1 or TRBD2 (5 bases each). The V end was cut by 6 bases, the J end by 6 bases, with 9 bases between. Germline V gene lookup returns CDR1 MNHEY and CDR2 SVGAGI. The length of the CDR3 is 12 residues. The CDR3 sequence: CASSRGFNEQFF. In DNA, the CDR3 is TGTGCCAGCAGCCGGGGCTTCAATGAGCAGTTCTTC.

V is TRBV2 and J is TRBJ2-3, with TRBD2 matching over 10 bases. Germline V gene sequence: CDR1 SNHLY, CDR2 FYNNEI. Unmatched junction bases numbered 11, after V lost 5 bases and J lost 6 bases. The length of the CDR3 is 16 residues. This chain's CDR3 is CASSRSGRGRSDTQYF. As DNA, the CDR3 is TGTGCCAGCAGTAGGAGCGGGAGGGGGCGGTCGGATACGCAGTATTTT. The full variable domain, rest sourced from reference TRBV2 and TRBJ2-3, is EPEVTQTPSHQVTQMGQEVILRCVPISNHLYFYWYRQILGQKVEFLVSFYNNEISEKSEIFDDQFSVERPDGSNFTLKIRSTKLEDSAMYFCASSRSGRGRSDTQYFGPGTRLTVL.

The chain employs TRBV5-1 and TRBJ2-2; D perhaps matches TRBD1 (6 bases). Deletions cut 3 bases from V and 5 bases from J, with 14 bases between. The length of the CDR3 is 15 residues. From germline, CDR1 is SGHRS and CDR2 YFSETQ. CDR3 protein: CASSSQGSGTGELFF. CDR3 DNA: TGCGCCAGCAGCTCACAGGGTTCGGGTACCGGGGAGCTGTTTTTT.

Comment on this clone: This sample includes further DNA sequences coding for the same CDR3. The CDR3 is CASSRDRAGNTIYF. CDR3 nucleotides: TGTGCCAGCAGCAGAGACAGGGCTGGAAACACCATATATTTT. The chain recombines TRBV7-2 with TRBJ1-3; 7 bases are a match to TRBD1. CDR1 and CDR2 (germline): SGHTA, FQGNSA. The CDR3 covers 14 residues. The J segment lost 2 bases and the V segment lost 5 bases, leaving 3 bases of the junction unmatched.

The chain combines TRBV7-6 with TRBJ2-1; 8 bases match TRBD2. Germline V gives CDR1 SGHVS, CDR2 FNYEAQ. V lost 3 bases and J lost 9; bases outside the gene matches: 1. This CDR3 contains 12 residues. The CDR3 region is CASSFRGGEQFF. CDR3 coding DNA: TGTGCCAGCAGCTTCCGGGGGGGTGAGCAGTTCTTC.

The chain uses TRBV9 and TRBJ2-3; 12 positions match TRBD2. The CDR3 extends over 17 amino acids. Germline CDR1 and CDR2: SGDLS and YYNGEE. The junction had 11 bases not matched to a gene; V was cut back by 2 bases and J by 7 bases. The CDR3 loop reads CASSVFALAGGPNTQYF. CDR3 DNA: TGTGCCAGCAGCGTTTTCGCGCTAGCGGGAGGGCCAAATACGCAGTATTTT.

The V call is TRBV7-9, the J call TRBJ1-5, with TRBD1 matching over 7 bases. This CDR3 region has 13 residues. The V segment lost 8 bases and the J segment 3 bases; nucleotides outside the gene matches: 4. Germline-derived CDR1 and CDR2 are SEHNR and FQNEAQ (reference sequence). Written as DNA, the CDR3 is TGTGCCAGCGCTGGGACAGACAATCAGCCCCAGCATTTT. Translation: CASAGTDNQPQHF.